The 3 T cell receptor beta chains reported below all come from one sample, sequenced in a study of esophageal squamous cell carcinoma tumors. PCR used a TCR alpha or TCR beta constant-region primer with a P20EA primer, then nested PCR with CA2 or CB2. A polyT18-containing BSL-18E primer started reverse transcription before unbiased adaptor ligation RT-PCR amplified the TCR genes. TCRdb reprocessed the 5' RACE reads via MiXCR and lists one record per CDR3 protein. The data contain under 1,500 distinct CDR3 sequences, around an eighth of them singletons. Sequencing was performed on tumor tissue. These receptors all stem from a man aged 45 to 79 with esophageal squamous cell carcinoma.

The V gene is TRBV28, the J gene TRBJ2-7, with D perhaps matching TRBD1 or TRBD2 (5 bases each). V lost 4 bases and J lost 3, with 13 bases in between. The CDR3 covers 14 residues. Germline V lookup: CDR1 MDHEN, CDR2 SYDVKM. The CDR3 sequence: CASSWTGTNYEQYF. The CDR3 bases are TGTGCCAGCAGTTGGACCGGGACCAACTACGAGCAGTACTTC.

This clonotype was counted between two and nine times. This may be a read error, as it is one base from a much larger clone. The chain recombines TRBV7-9 with TRBJ2-5, with D perhaps matching TRBD2 (5 bases). The CDR3 runs 14 residues. V was cut by 4 bases and J by 4 bases, with 13 bases left in between. Germline loops: CDR1 SEHNR, CDR2 FQNEAQ (reference sequence). This CDR3 is CASSSRRRGETQYF. CDR3 in DNA: TGTGCCAGCAGCTCGAGGAGGAGAGGAGAGACCCAGTACTTC.

In this sample, this clonotype is medium-sized. J is TRBJ2-1 and V is TRBV5-1, with a possible D match to TRBD2 (6 bases). V lost 3 bases and J 3 bases, leaving 10 bases between the germline ends. Per germline, CDR1 SGHRS and CDR2 YFSETQ. The CDR3 has 14 residues. The CDR3 loop reads CASSSGAGYNEQFF. The CDR3, as DNA: TGCGCCAGCAGCTCGGGAGCAGGCTACAATGAGCAGTTCTTC.